These T cell receptor beta chains were read from a single sample in a study of OX40 agonist ivuxolimab in advanced cancers. Using immunoSEQ multiplex PCR, the repertoire was profiled, and TCRdb retains in-frame clones only, with some absent. The data contain approximately 72,000 clones, about 86% of them singletons. This specimen consisted of CD4+ or CD8+ T cells sorted from blood, obtained in a trial of the OX40 agonist ivuxolimab. These receptors came from an adult with an advanced solid tumor such as melanoma, head and neck, liver or kidney cancer. CDR3s leave out the opening cysteine and the closing phenylalanine or tryptophan.

ASSPNVQVLLNEKLF TRBV18
ASSPGQGAGQPQH TRBV18
ASSLVSTNYGYT TRBV5-8
ASSLGRQETQY TRBV7-3
ASSLASLAGINEQF TRBV5-1
ASSLMAGGNTEAF TRBV7-6
ASSFTGGATKNIQY TRBV5-1
ASSQDIRRLAATYEQY TRBV4-1
ASSFQGLGRGGTDTQY TRBV5-1
ASRGHGNYGYT TRBV28
ASSSKVGGSFSEQY TRBV7-2
ASSVVIPVPQH TRBV9
AWSVQRNQPQH TRBV30
ASSRQGVTDTQY TRBV18
ASSLAEGYEQY TRBV5-1
ASSRDRVAGNTIY TRBV6-5
ASARTPGNTIY TRBV7-3
ATSRDTGRYEQY TRBV15
ASSLTTSGSSYEQY TRBV7-2
ASSASGTGIYEQY TRBV2
ASSLTRQQY TRBV28
ASRRDRGLEQY TRBV7-3
ASRWDQHRETQY TRBV6-1
ASSYAGGPEYEQY TRBV6-5
ASSLLGDSTDTQY TRBV5-1
ASSFWTGTYEQY TRBV28
ASSLVDYLHKQY TRBV11-2
ASSLTLTGTSFSGANVLT TRBV18
ASGPRLMLYEQY TRBV7-2
SANLGLRAF TRBV20-1
ASSHRGGNQPQH TRBV6-6
ASSSRTGGTGELF TRBV6-5
ASSLAGPGKQY TRBV11-3
ASSGQNNYGYT TRBV9
ASSREGTDTQY TRBV4-1
ASSGLPTLDEQF TRBV2
ASSQEGRDSGELF TRBV4-3
AASRSSYEQY TRBV6-6
ASSSGERTGELF TRBV5-1
ASRQSSTDTQY TRBV28
ASRSGGLSNNEQF TRBV6-1
ASSQDRIPQLEAF TRBV4-1
ASSILWEWGQPQH TRBV19
ASSVDAGDSYEQY TRBV9
ASHTGTGGSPPYEQY TRBV28
ASSQVYSGGAKDTQY TRBV5-4
ASSSGQEGEQY TRBV11-3
ASRPGQSTGELF TRBV5-1
ASSLVGWELF TRBV7-2